One and the same sample provided the 27 T cell receptor beta chains below, sequenced in a study of T cell clonotyping in hematopoietic cell transplantation. The repertoire was sequenced with immunoSEQ multiplex PCR; TCRdb's copy has only in-frame clones and lacks some. The sample has 25,000 to 35,000 clones, approximately 96% seen once; the top ten hold roughly 1.4%. Sequencing input: peripheral blood mononuclear cells. The source is a man over 45 in good health. Some clones in this sample may be carry-over from other donors' samples.

The chain uses TRBV10-3 and TRBJ2-7; no reliable D call. There are 11 residues in the CDR3. Germline loops: CDR1 ENHRY, CDR2 SYGVKD. V was clipped by 3 bases and J by 4 bases, with 4 bases between them. CDR3 in DNA: TGTGCCATCAGTGATAAATACGAGCAGTACTTC. This sequence encodes CAISDKYEQYF.

This chain connects TRBV10-3 to TRBJ1-5, with D possibly TRBD1 on 5 matching bases. From germline, CDR1 is ENHRY and CDR2 SYGVKD. Trimming took off 1 base at V and 1 base at J, with 17 bases between the two ends. There are 18 residues in the CDR3. The CDR3 reads CAISEFLPIGASNQPQHF. The CDR3 nucleotides are TGTGCCATCAGTGAGTTCCTTCCCATTGGGGCCAGCAATCAGCCCCAGCATTTT.

The rearrangement links TRBV5-1 to TRBJ1-2; TRBD1 agrees at 7 bases. The ends lost 3 bases at V and 3 bases at J; junction bases unmatched: 8. The CDR3 consists of 15 residues. Germline CDR1 SGHRS, CDR2 YFSETQ. The CDR3 DNA is TGCGCCAGCAGCTGGGCCGGGACAGATTACTATGGCTACACCTTC. Its protein product is CASSWAGTDYYGYTF.

The J gene is TRBJ1-1, the V gene TRBV7-8; no reliable D call. Per germline, CDR1 SGHVS and CDR2 FQNEAQ. The CDR3 sequence is 13 residues long. Trimming removed 2 bases from V and 3 bases from J, with 7 bases in between. The CDR3 sequence is CASSLQADTEAFF. In DNA form, the CDR3 reads TGTGCCAGCAGCTTACAGGCGGACACTGAAGCTTTCTTT.

The chain joins TRBV29-1 to TRBJ1-1; no clear D. This CDR3 spans 10 amino acids. The germline gives CDR1 SQVTM, CDR2 ANQGSEA. The V and J ends lost 7 bases and 9 bases respectively, with 12 bases between them. CDR3 in amino acids: CSASPHKAFF. CDR3 nucleotides: TGCAGCGCATCTCCTCACAAAGCTTTCTTT. Combining the CDR3 with reference TRBV29-1 and TRBJ1-1 gives the whole variable domain SAVISQKPSRDICQRGTSLTIQCQVDSQVTMMFWYRQQPGQSLTLIATANQGSEATYESGFVIDKFPISRPNLTFSTLTVSNMSPEDSSIYLCSASPHKAFFGQGTRLTVV.

This sequence joins TRBV5-6 and TRBJ1-5, with D possibly TRBD1 on 6 matching bases. Trimming shortened V by 1 base and J by 1 base, and 9 bases separated the two germline ends. Germline-derived CDR1 and CDR2 are SGHDT and YYEEEE. The length of the CDR3 is 15 residues. The CDR3 loop is CASSLTGLSNQPQHF. CDR3 coding DNA: TGTGCCAGCAGCTTGACAGGGTTAAGCAATCAGCCCCAGCATTTT.

The chain couples TRBV25-1 to TRBJ1-1; 8 bases match TRBD1. The V gene end was trimmed by 0 bases and the J gene end by 4 bases; junction bases not matched to a gene: 10. The CDR3 sequence is 17 residues long. Per germline, CDR1 MGHDK and CDR2 SYGVNS. The CDR3 region is CASSEYRPGGPGTEAFF. CDR3 nucleotide sequence: TGTGCCAGCAGTGAATATAGGCCAGGGGGCCCGGGCACTGAAGCTTTCTTT.

The chain carries TRBV28 and TRBJ2-7, with 10 bases fitting TRBD1. Losses at the gene ends were 4 bases for V and 1 base for J; bases not matched to a gene: 4. Germline V lookup: CDR1 MDHEN, CDR2 SYDVKM. The CDR3 totals 15 residues. The CDR3 region has the DNA TGTGCCAGCAGTTCACCGGGACAGGGGTCCTACGAGCAGTACTTC. This sequence encodes CASSSPGQGSYEQYF. Based on the CDR3 plus reference TRBV28 and TRBJ2-7, the full variable domain is DVKVTQSSRYLVKRTGEKVFLECVQDMDHENMFWYRQDPGLGLRLIYFSYDVKMKEKGDIPEGYSVSREKKERFSLILESASTNQTSMYLCASSSPGQGSYEQYFGPGTRLTVT.

The chain uses TRBV7-9 and TRBJ1-2; the D gene is possibly TRBD1 (5 bases). This CDR3 has 13 amino acids. Germline CDR1 reads SEHNR; CDR2 reads FQNEAQ (reference sequence). Trimming left V 10 bases short and J 8 bases short, with 20 bases between. CDR3 DNA sequence: TGTGCCACCCCGGGACTGGGGGAGCGGGGCTACACCTTC. It yields the protein CATPGLGERGYTF.

V usage is TRBV7-2 and J usage is TRBJ2-2; D uncertain. CDR1 and CDR2 from the germline V gene are SGHTA and FQGNSA. The length of the CDR3 is 15 residues. V lost 2 bases to trimming and J lost 10 bases, with 17 bases between them. CDR3 coding DNA: TGTGCCAGCAGCTTAACGTTTGAGGTACCGGAGGAGCTGTTTTTT. Translated: CASSLTFEVPEELFF.

The chain recombines TRBV27 with TRBJ2-6, with unresolved D. There are 13 residues in the CDR3. V lost 6 bases and J lost 2, with 5 bases in between. CDR1 MNHEY and CDR2 SMNVEV come from the germline V gene (reference sequence). The CDR3 nucleotides read TGTGCCAGCAGACCCGCTGGGGCCAACGTCCTGACTTTC. Translation gives CASRPAGANVLTF. Together with reference TRBV27 and TRBJ2-6, the CDR3 gives the full variable domain: EAQVTQNPRYLITVTGKKLTVTCSQNMNHEYMSWYRQDPGLGLRQIYYSMNVEVTDKGDVPEGYKVSRKEKRNFPLILESPSPNQTSLYFCASRPAGANVLTFGAGSRLTVL.

V usage is TRBV28 and J usage is TRBJ1-2; no clear D. V was shortened by 6 bases and J by 4 bases, with 18 bases between the two germline ends. Per germline, CDR1 MDHEN and CDR2 SYDVKM. There are 15 residues in the CDR3. The CDR3 region is CASRTSTPGVYGYTF. CDR3 nucleotide sequence: TGTGCCAGCAGGACCTCCACGCCGGGCGTCTATGGCTACACCTTC.

This clone was counted a single time. The chain combines TRBV19 with TRBJ2-7; D call uncertain. This CDR3 is built from 12 residues. CDR1 LNHDA and CDR2 SQIVND come from the germline V gene (reference sequence). Trimming pared 5 bases from V and 5 bases from J, leaving 10 bases between. CDR3 residues: CASSGWRHEQYF. CDR3 bases: TGTGCCAGTAGTGGGTGGCGGCACGAGCAGTACTTC.

In its sample, this clone was seen once. The chain has TRBV5-8 and TRBJ1-4; tentative D call: TRBD1 (6 bases). Germline CDR1 reads SGHTS; CDR2 reads YDEGEE. The CDR3 covers 16 residues. Deletions cut 4 bases from V and 4 bases from J, with 17 bases between. The CDR3 bases are TGTGCCAGCAGCCCCGGGACGGGACATCTTAATGAAAAACTGTTTTTT. Amino acid sequence: CASSPGTGHLNEKLFF.

The chain recombines TRBV27 with TRBJ2-2; 8 nucleotides match TRBD2. There are 16 residues in the CDR3. CDR1 and CDR2 from the germline V gene are MNHEY and SMNVEV (reference sequence). V lost 5 bases to trimming and J lost 4 bases; unmatched junction nucleotides: 9. CDR3 sequence: CASSPGPGTSTGELFF. The CDR3, as DNA: TGTGCCAGCAGTCCAGGACCCGGGACTAGCACCGGGGAGCTGTTTTTT.

V and J are TRBV19 and TRBJ2-7; possible D gene TRBD1, 5 bases. CDR3 length equals 14 residues. Between the trimmed V and J ends, which lost 1 base and 7 bases, there was a span of 14 bases. The germline CDR1 and CDR2 sequences are LNHDA and SQIVND (reference sequence). The DNA of the CDR3 is TGTGCCAGTAGTATAGTAGGCAGGGCTGGGGAGCAGTACTTC. The encoded protein is CASSIVGRAGEQYF.

The genes are TRBV30 and TRBJ1-6; 7 bases are shared with TRBD1. This CDR3 comprises 15 residues. The germline gives CDR1 GTSNPN, CDR2 SVGIG (reference sequence). V dropped 0 bases and J dropped 8; count of bases not matched to a gene: 7. This CDR3 reads CAWSVKGAQHSPLHF. The CDR3 bases are TGTGCCTGGAGTGTAAAGGGGGCCCAGCATTCACCCCTCCACTTT.

Worth noting for this clone: Its ends do not fully match the called genes, so a read error is possible. The gene calls are TRBV27 and TRBJ1-1; D is unresolved. The length of the CDR3 is 12 residues. Germline V gives CDR1 MNHEY, CDR2 SMNVEV (reference sequence). This CDR3 reads CASSFGDTEAFF. The CDR3 DNA follows: TGTGCCAGCAGTTTCGGAGACACCGAAGCTTTCTTT.

The CDR3 is CASSQGTEAFF. The CDR3 DNA sequence: TGCGCCAGCAGCCAAGGAACTGAAGCTTTCTTT. This chain joins TRBV4-1 and TRBJ1-1, with no clear D. The CDR3 covers 11 residues. CDR1 and CDR2 (germline): MGHRA, YSYEKL. Deletions cut 1 base from V and 5 bases from J, with 2 bases between.

The V gene is TRBV5-1, the J gene TRBJ2-1; 7 bases map to TRBD2. This CDR3 spans 14 amino acids. Germline V gives CDR1 SGHRS, CDR2 YFSETQ. V trimming: 4 bases; J trimming: 9 bases; junction bases outside the gene matches: 10. This chain's CDR3 is CASSLGRGRGEQFF. The DNA of the CDR3 is TGCGCCAGCAGCCTTGGTCGGGGGAGGGGTGAGCAGTTCTTC.

Only one count was recorded for this clone. The gene calls are TRBV7-6 and TRBJ2-7; D is ambiguous. There are 12 residues in the CDR3. The germline V gene encodes CDR1 SGHVS and CDR2 FNYEAQ. Trimming pared 2 bases from V and 3 bases from J, leaving 5 bases between. The CDR3 protein is CASSLTGYEQYF. In DNA form, the CDR3 reads TGTGCCAGCAGCTTAACGGGCTACGAGCAGTACTTC.

The chain is built from TRBV4-3 and TRBJ1-5; D uncertain. CDR1 LGHNA and CDR2 YSLEER come from the germline V gene. Trimming removed 0 bases from V and 5 bases from J, with 14 bases in between. The CDR3 sequence is 16 residues long. The CDR3 DNA follows: TGCGCCAGCAGCCAAGATAGGTGGGCAGCTTATCAGCCCCAGCATTTT. This encodes CASSQDRWAAYQPQHF.

The CDR3 sequence is CASSLAVGGDYEQYF. The CDR3 nucleotides read TGCGCCAGCAGCTTGGCCGTGGGGGGGGACTACGAGCAGTACTTC. J is TRBJ2-7 and V is TRBV5-1, with 7 nucleotides matching TRBD2. The CDR3 has 15 amino acids. V lost 0 bases to trimming and J lost 3 bases; unmatched junction nucleotides: 6. CDR1 is SGHRS and CDR2 is YFSETQ in the germline V gene.

V is TRBV28 and J is TRBJ1-4; possible D gene TRBD1, 5 bases. The CDR3 covers 15 residues. Trimming removed 5 bases from V and 8 bases from J, with 18 bases in between. The germline V gene encodes CDR1 MDHEN and CDR2 SYDVKM. The chain's CDR3 is CASSPPTRGGEKLFF. The DNA of the CDR3 is TGTGCCAGCAGTCCCCCAACGAGGGGCGGAGAAAAACTGTTTTTT.

This sequence joins TRBV28 and TRBJ1-1, with 9 bases that match TRBD1. Per germline, CDR1 MDHEN and CDR2 SYDVKM. CDR3 length: 12 residues. The CDR3 protein is CRSGQGNTEAFF. CDR3 sequence (DNA): TGTCGATCGGGACAGGGCAATACTGAAGCTTTCTTT. The entire variable domain, with the rest obtained from reference TRBV28 and TRBJ1-1, is as follows: DVKVTQSSRYLVKRTGEKVFLECVQDMDHENMFWYRQDPGLGLRLIYFSYDVKMKEKGDIPEGYSVSREKKERFSLILESASTNQTSMYLCRSGQGNTEAFFGQGTRLTVV.

This clone has just one count. The chain joins TRBV7-2 to TRBJ2-3, with unresolved D. The germline V and J ends were trimmed by 1 base and 6 bases, with 5 bases remaining between them. The CDR3 has 12 amino acids. Germline V gene sequence: CDR1 SGHTA, CDR2 FQGNSA. CDR3 coding DNA: TGTGCCAGCAGCTTAGTAAGGGATACGCAGTATTTT. Amino acid sequence: CASSLVRDTQYF.

This rearrangement joins TRBV27 to TRBJ1-2; 7 bases are a match to TRBD1. V was pared by 7 bases and J by 3 bases, with 11 bases of the junction left unmatched. Germline V lookup: CDR1 MNHEY, CDR2 SMNVEV (reference sequence). CDR3 size: 15 residues. Here the CDR3 DNA reads TGTGCCAGCACTCCCGCAGGGGGGGGCTACTATGGCTACACCTTC. It codes for CASTPAGGGYYGYTF.